This TCR beta chain was found in a study of blood T cell repertoires in COVID-19. Study background: Acute-phase and convalescent COVID-19 samples originated in the United States, Italy and Spain. PBMCs, B-cell-depleted T cells, or T cells provided the cDNA or gDNA that made up the material.

Per the original methods: Reference gene primers were amplified, and this amplification served to estimate nucleated cell counts. The data were produced by immunoSEQ multiplex PCR, yet TCRdb's version contains in-frame clones alone and is incomplete. V and J calls and clone size are given by that table; D and trimming were obtained from the DNA. The table includes fewer than 150,000 clones, about 90% detected once. This CDR3 is 14 amino acids long. The germline V gene encodes CDR1 MDHEN and CDR2 SYDVKM. Trimming at V came to 4 bases and at J to 5 bases, leaving 5 bases not matched to a gene. The chain carries TRBV28 and TRBJ1-1, with 9 positions matching TRBD1. The TCR was taken from a man aged 45 to 65 with active or convalescent COVID-19. What was sequenced was peripheral blood. In DNA, the CDR3 is TGTGCCAGCAGTTACAGGGGGCGGGGAACTGAAGCTTTCTTT. Translated: CASSYRGRGTEAFF.